The 10 T cell receptor beta chains below all came from one sample that was sequenced in a study of blood T cell repertoires in COVID-19. Sequencing was performed with immunoSEQ multiplex PCR; in TCRdb, only in-frame clones are kept and a portion is missing. The sample has some 150,000 clones, roughly nine tenths seen once. Sequences were obtained from peripheral blood. These receptors originate from a human donor in a cohort sampled during active COVID-19.

Written as DNA, the CDR3 is TGTGCCAGCAGCTACGGGACTCCCGGGGAGCTGTTTTTT. As protein: CASSYGTPGELFF. The gene calls are TRBV7-3 and TRBJ2-2; D is perhaps TRBD2 (6 bases). The ends were cut back, 4 bases at V and 6 bases at J, with 9 bases in the middle. The CDR3 runs to 13 residues. Germline-derived CDR1 and CDR2 are SGHTA and FQGTGA.

The rearrangement joins TRBV19 to TRBJ1-5; a weak D match, TRBD1 (6 bases). Germline loops: CDR1 LNHDA, CDR2 SQIVND (reference sequence). The CDR3 covers 16 residues. V dropped 1 base and J dropped 4 bases, with 14 bases sitting between them. CDR3 in amino acids: CASSIGPGVANQPQHF. DNA for the CDR3: TGTGCCAGTAGTATAGGTCCAGGGGTAGCAAATCAGCCCCAGCATTTT.

The table lists this clone with a count of one. The CDR3 loop reads CASSQGGGWNTEAFF. CDR3 nucleotides: TGTGCCAGCAGCCAAGGGGGGGGGTGGAACACTGAAGCTTTCTTT. This chain connects TRBV3-1 (or the pseudogene TRBV3-2) to TRBJ1-1, with a weak D call TRBD1 (5 bases). CDR3 length: 15 residues. The V end was cut by 1 base, the J end by 1 base, with 10 bases between. CDR1 LGHDT and CDR2 YNNKEL come from the germline V gene (reference sequence).

V usage is TRBV25-1 and J usage is TRBJ2-4, with TRBD1 matching over 11 bases. The CDR3 has 14 residues. Per germline, CDR1 MGHDK and CDR2 SYGVNS. V was clipped by 3 bases and J by 7 bases; unmatched bases: 2. The CDR3 coding sequence is TGTGCCAGCAGTGAGGACAGGGGGCCGAACATTCAGTACTTC. Its translation is CASSEDRGPNIQYF.

V is TRBV3-1 (or the pseudogene TRBV3-2) and J is TRBJ1-2; TRBD1 matches at 7 bases. Germline V gives CDR1 LGHDT, CDR2 YNNKEL (reference sequence). The V segment lost 5 bases and the J segment 3 bases; nucleotides outside the gene matches: 3. The CDR3 is 13 amino acids. CDR3 region: CASSYDRDYGYTF. The CDR3 DNA is TGTGCCAGCAGCTACGACAGGGACTATGGCTACACCTTC.

The chain is built from TRBV6-2 or TRBV6-3 and TRBJ2-1; D may be TRBD2 (6 bases). Germline V gene lookup returns CDR1 MNHEY and CDR2 SVGEGT. The CDR3 runs 13 residues. Trimming took off 5 bases at V and 9 bases at J, with 14 bases between the two ends. CDR3 sequence (DNA): TGTGCCAGCAGTACCACGGGAGATGGTGAGCAGTTCTTC. This codes for CASSTTGDGEQFF.

In this sample, this clone turned up a few times. The chain recombines TRBV30 with TRBJ1-6; D is perhaps TRBD1 (5 bases). Germline V gives CDR1 GTSNPN, CDR2 SVGIG (reference sequence). This CDR3 region has 13 residues. Trimming shortened V by 3 bases and J by 8 bases, and 11 bases separated the two germline ends. The chain's CDR3 is CAWRGRVDSPLHF. Here the CDR3 DNA reads TGTGCCTGGAGAGGCAGGGTAGATTCACCCCTCCACTTT.

The chain joins TRBV20-1 to TRBJ2-7; D possibly corresponds to TRBD2 (6 bases). Germline CDR1 is DFQATT and CDR2 is SNEGSKA (reference sequence). Trimming took 3 bases from V and 5 from J, leaving 20 bases between them. This CDR3 contains 15 residues. The CDR3, as DNA: TGCAGTGCTAGTCATCCCCGGGAGTTCTCTCACGAGCAGTACTTC. Translation: CSASHPREFSHEQYF.

V usage is TRBV3-1 (or the pseudogene TRBV3-2) and J usage is TRBJ1-1, with no clear D. This CDR3 has 14 residues. The ends were cut back, 0 bases at V and 1 base at J, with 6 bases in the middle. Germline CDR1 reads LGHDT; CDR2 reads YNNKEL (reference sequence). As DNA, the CDR3 is TGTGCCAGCAGCCAAGATTCTAAGAACACTGAAGCTTTCTTT. It yields the protein CASSQDSKNTEAFF.

V is TRBV5-1 and J is TRBJ1-1; perhaps TRBD1 as D (5 bases). The CDR3 spans 14 residues. The V and J ends lost 4 bases and 4 bases respectively, with 14 bases between them. Germline-derived CDR1 and CDR2 are SGHRS and YFSETQ. The CDR3 DNA is TGCGCCAGCAGCCAGACAGCCTTGGGCACTGAAGCTTTCTTT. Its translation: CASSQTALGTEAFF.